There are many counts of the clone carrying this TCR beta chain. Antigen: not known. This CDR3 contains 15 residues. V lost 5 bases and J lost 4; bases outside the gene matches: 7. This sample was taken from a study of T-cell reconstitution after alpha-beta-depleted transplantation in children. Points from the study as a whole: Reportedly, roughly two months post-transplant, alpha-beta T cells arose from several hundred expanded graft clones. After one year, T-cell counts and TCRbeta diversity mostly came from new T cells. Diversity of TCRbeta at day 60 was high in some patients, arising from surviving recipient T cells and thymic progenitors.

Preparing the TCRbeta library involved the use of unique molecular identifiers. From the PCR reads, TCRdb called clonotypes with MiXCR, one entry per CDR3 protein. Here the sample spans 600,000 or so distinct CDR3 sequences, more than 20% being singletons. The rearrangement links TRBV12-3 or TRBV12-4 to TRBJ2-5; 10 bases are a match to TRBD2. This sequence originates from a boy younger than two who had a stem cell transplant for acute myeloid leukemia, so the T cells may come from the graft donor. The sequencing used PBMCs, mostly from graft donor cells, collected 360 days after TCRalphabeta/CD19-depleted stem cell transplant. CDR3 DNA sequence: TGTGCCAGCAGTCCAGGGCTAGCGGGGGCAGAGACCCAGTACTTC. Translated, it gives CASSPGLAGAETQYF.